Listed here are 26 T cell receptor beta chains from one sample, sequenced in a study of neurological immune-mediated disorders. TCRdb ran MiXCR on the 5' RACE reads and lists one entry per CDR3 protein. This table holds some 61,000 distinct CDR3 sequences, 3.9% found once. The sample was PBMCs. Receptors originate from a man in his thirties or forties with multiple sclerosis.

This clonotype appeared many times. The CDR3 DNA is TGCAGTGCTAGAGTGGCTAGCGGTAGAGAGACCCAGTACTTC. Translation gives CSARVASGRETQYF. V and J are TRBV20-1 and TRBJ2-5; TRBD2 matches 7 bases. CDR3 length equals 14 residues. V dropped 1 base and J dropped 4; count of bases not matched to a gene: 6. CDR1 and CDR2 from the germline V gene are DFQATT and SNEGSKA (reference sequence).

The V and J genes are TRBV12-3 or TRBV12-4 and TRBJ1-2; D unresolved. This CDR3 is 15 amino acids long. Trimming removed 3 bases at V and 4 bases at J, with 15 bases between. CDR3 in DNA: TGTGCCAGCAGTTTCTGGCGGGAAGGTGGCTATGGCTACACCTTC. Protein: CASSFWREGGYGYTF.

The CDR3: CASSLRLAGGWETQYF. CDR3 in DNA: TGTGCCAGCAGCTTAAGACTAGCGGGGGGTTGGGAGACCCAGTACTTC. The chain uses TRBV13 and TRBJ2-5, with 13 nucleotides matching TRBD2. Germline V gene data show CDR1 as PRHDT and CDR2 as FYEKMQ (reference sequence). The CDR3 is 16 residues long. The junction had 5 bases not matched to a gene; V was cut back by 2 bases and J by 5 bases. The full variable domain, in which reference TRBV13 and TRBJ2-5 provide the parts outside the CDR3, is AAGVIQSPRHLIKEKRETATLKCYPIPRHDTVYWYQQGPGQDPQFLISFYEKMQSDKGSIPDRFSAQQFSDYHSELNMSSLELGDSALYFCASSLRLAGGWETQYFGPGTRLLVL.

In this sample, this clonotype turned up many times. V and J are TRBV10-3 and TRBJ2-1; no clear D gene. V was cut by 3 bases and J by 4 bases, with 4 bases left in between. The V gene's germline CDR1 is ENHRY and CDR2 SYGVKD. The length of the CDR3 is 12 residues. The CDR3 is CAISDPYNEQFF. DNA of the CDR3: TGTGCCATCAGTGACCCGTACAATGAGCAGTTCTTC.

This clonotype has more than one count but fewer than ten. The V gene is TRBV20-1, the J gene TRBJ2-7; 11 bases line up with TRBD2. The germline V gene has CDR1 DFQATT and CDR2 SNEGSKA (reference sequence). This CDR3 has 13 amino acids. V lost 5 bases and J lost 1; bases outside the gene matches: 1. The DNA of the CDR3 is TGCAGTGCTGGGACTAGCGGTTCCTACGAGCAGTACTTC. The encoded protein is CSAGTSGSYEQYF.

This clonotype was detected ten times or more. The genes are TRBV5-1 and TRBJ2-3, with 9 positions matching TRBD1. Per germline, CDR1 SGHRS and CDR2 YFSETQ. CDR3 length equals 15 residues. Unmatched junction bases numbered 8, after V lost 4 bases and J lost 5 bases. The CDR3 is CASSPWTGERDTQYF. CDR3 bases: TGCGCCAGCAGCCCCTGGACAGGGGAGAGAGATACGCAGTATTTT.

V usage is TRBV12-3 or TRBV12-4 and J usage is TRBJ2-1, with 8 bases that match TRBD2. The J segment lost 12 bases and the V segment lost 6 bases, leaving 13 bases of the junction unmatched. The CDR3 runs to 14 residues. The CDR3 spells CASRGGLGDVAQFF. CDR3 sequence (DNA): TGTGCCAGCAGGGGGGGACTAGGGGACGTCGCGCAGTTCTTC.

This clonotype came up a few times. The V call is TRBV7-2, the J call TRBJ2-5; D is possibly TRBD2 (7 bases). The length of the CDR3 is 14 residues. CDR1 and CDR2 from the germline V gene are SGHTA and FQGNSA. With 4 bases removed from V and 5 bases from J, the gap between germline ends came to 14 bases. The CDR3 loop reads CASSWRGPRETQYF. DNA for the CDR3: TGTGCCAGCAGCTGGCGGGGGCCGCGGGAGACCCAGTACTTC.

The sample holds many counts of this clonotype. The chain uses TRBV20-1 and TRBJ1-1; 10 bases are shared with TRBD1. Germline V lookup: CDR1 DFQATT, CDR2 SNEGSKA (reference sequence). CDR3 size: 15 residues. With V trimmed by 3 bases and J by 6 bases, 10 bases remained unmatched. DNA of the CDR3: TGCAGTGCTAGGGCCCGGGACAGGGGTAACTCTGAAGCTTTCTTT. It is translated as CSARARDRGNSEAFF.

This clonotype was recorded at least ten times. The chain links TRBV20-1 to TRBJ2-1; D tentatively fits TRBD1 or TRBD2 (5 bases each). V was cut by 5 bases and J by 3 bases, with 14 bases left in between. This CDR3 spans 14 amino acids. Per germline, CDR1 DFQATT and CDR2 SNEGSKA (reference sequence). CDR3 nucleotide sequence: TGCAGTGCTGGCCGGGACGGAAGCTACAATGAGCAGTTCTTC. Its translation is CSAGRDGSYNEQFF.

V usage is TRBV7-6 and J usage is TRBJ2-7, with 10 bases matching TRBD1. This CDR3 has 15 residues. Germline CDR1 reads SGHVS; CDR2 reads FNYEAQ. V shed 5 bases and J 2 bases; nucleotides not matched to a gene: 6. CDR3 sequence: CASSKSGQGAYEQYF. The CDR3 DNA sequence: TGTGCCAGCAGCAAAAGTGGACAGGGGGCCTACGAGCAGTACTTC. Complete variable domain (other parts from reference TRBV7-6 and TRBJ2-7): GAGVSQSPRYKVTKRGQDVALRCDPISGHVSLYWYRQALGQGPEFLTYFNYEAQQDKSGLPNDRFSAERPEGSISTLTIQRTEQRDSAMYRCASSKSGQGAYEQYFGPGTRLTVT.

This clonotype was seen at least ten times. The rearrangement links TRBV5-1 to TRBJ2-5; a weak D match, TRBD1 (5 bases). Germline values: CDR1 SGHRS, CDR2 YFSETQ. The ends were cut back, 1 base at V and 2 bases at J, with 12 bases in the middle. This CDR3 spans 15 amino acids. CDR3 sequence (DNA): TGCGCCAGCAGCTTGAGACAGCCAGTTCAAGAGACCCAGTACTTC. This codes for CASSLRQPVQETQYF. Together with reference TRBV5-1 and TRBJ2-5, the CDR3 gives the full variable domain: KAGVTQTPRYLIKTRGQQVTLSCSPISGHRSVSWYQQTPGQGLQFLFEYFSETQRNKGNFPGRFSGRQFSNSRSEMNVSTLELGDSALYLCASSLRQPVQETQYFGPGTRLLVL.

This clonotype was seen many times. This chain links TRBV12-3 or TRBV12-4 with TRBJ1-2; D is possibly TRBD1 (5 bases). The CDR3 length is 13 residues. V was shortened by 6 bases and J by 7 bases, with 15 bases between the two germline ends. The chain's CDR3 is CASRYAGTVGYTF. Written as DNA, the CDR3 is TGTGCCAGCAGGTACGCAGGGACGGTTGGCTACACCTTC.

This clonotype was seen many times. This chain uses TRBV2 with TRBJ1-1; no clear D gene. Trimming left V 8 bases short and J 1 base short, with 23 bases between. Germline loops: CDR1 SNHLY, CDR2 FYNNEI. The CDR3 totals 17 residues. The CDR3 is CASQRRPLDGWNTEAFF. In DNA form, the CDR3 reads TGTGCCAGCCAAAGACGACCTCTGGACGGATGGAACACTGAAGCTTTCTTT.

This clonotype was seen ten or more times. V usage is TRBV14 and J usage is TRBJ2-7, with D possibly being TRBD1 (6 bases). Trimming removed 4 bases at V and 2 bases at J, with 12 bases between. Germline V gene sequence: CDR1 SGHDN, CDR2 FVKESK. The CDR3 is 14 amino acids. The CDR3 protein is CASSRAGVAYEQYF. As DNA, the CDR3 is TGTGCCAGCAGCCGGGCAGGGGTGGCCTACGAGCAGTACTTC.

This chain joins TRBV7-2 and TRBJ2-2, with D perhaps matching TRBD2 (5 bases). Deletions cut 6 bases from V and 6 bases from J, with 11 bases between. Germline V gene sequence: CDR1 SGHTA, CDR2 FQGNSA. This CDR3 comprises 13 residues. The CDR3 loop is CASRRTYAGELFF. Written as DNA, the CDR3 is TGTGCCAGCAGGCGGACTTATGCCGGGGAGCTGTTTTTT.

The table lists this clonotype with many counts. DNA for the CDR3: TGTGCCAGCAGTTTCCAGGACAGGGAGGGTTCACCCCTCCACTTT. This sequence encodes CASSFQDREGSPLHF. The chain is built from TRBV27 and TRBJ1-6; 8 nucleotides agree with TRBD1. In germline, CDR1 is MNHEY, CDR2 SMNVEV (reference sequence). CDR3 size: 15 residues. V lost 3 bases to trimming and J lost 9 bases; unmatched junction nucleotides: 7.

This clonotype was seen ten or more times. The CDR3 DNA reads TGCGCCAGCAGCTTGGCCAGTAGGTCGGTGGATGAGCAGTTCTTC. It encodes CASSLASRSVDEQFF. This rearrangement joins TRBV5-1 to TRBJ2-1; D call uncertain. This CDR3 is built from 15 residues. Trimming removed 0 bases at V and 8 bases at J, with 15 bases between. In germline, CDR1 is SGHRS, CDR2 YFSETQ.

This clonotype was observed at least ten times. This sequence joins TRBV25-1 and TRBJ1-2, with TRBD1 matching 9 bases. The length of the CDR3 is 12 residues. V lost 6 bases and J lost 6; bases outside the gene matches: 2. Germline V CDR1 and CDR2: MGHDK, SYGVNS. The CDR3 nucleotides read TGTGCCAGCAGGGACAGGGGAAATGGCTACACCTTC. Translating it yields CASRDRGNGYTF.

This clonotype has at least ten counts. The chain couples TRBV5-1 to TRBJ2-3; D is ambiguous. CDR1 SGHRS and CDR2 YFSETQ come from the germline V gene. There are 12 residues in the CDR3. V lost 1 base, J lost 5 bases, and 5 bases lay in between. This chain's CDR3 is CASSLYEDTQYF. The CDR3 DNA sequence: TGCGCCAGCAGCTTGTATGAAGATACGCAGTATTTT. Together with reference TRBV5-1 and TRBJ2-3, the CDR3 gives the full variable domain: KAGVTQTPRYLIKTRGQQVTLSCSPISGHRSVSWYQQTPGQGLQFLFEYFSETQRNKGNFPGRFSGRQFSNSRSEMNVSTLELGDSALYLCASSLYEDTQYFGPGTRLTVL.

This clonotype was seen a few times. CDR3: CASSPSSYGDTQYF. The DNA for the CDR3 is TGTGCCAGCAGCCCCTCCTCCTACGGGGATACGCAGTATTTT. This chain links TRBV7-3 with TRBJ2-3; D call uncertain. V was pared by 5 bases and J by 6 bases, with 15 bases between. This CDR3 region has 14 residues. CDR1 and CDR2 (germline): SGHTA, FQGTGA.

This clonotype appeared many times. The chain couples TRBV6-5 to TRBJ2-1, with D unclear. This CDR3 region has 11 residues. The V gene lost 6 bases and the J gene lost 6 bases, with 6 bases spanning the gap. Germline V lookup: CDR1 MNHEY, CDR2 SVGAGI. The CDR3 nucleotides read TGTGCCAGCAGGTGGTCCAATGAGCAGTTCTTC. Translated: CASRWSNEQFF.

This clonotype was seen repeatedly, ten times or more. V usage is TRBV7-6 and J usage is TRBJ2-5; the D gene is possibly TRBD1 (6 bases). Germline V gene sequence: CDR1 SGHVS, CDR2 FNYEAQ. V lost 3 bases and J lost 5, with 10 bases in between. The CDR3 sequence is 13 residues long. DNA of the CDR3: TGTGCCAGCAGCTTCACAGGGATGGAGACCCAGTACTTC. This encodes CASSFTGMETQYF. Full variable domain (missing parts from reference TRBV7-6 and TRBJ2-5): GAGVSQSPRYKVTKRGQDVALRCDPISGHVSLYWYRQALGQGPEFLTYFNYEAQQDKSGLPNDRFSAERPEGSISTLTIQRTEQRDSAMYRCASSFTGMETQYFGPGTRLLVL.

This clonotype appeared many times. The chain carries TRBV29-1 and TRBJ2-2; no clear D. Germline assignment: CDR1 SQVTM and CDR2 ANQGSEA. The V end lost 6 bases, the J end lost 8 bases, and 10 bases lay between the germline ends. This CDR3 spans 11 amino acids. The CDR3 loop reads CSVARSGELFF. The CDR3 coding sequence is TGCAGCGTGGCGCGCAGTGGGGAGCTGTTTTTT.

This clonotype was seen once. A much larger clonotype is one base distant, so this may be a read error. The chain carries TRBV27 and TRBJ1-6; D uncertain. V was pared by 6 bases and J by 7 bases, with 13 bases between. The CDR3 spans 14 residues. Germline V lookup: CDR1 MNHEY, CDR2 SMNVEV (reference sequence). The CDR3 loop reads CASRWWKVNSPLHF. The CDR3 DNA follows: TGTGCCAGCAGATGGTGGAAGGTGAATTCACCCCTCCACTTT.

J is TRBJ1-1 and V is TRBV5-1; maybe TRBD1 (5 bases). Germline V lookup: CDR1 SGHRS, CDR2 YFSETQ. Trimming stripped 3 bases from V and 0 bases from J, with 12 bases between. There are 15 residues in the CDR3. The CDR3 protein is CASSSYRYMNTEAFF. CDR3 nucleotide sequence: TGCGCCAGCAGCTCGTACAGGTACATGAACACTGAAGCTTTCTTT.